The 11 T cell receptor beta chains presented below share a single source sample, sequenced in a study of blood T cell repertoires in COVID-19. Sequencing used immunoSEQ multiplex PCR; TCRdb keeps in-frame clones, though not all of them. Among about 160,000 clones listed, approximately 95% were seen once. Input material: peripheral blood. The receptors shown here come from a woman aged 60 to 75 with COVID-19, enrolled during active disease.

The chain is built from TRBV14 and TRBJ1-6, with TRBD1 identical over 8 bases. CDR3 length: 15 residues. V lost 4 bases to trimming and J lost 6 bases; unmatched junction nucleotides: 5. Germline CDR1 reads SGHDN; CDR2 reads FVKESK. This CDR3 reads CASSPTGDRNSPLHF. The CDR3 DNA is TGTGCCAGCAGCCCGACAGGGGATCGTAATTCACCCCTCCACTTT.

This chain connects TRBV6-5 to TRBJ2-7; 9 bases map to TRBD1. V lost 2 bases to trimming and J lost 1 base; unmatched junction nucleotides: 3. The CDR3 is made up of 15 amino acids. Germline CDR1 MNHEY, CDR2 SVGAGI. CDR3: CASSYPDRGSYEQYF. The CDR3 DNA sequence: TGTGCCAGCAGTTACCCGGACAGGGGTTCCTACGAGCAGTACTTC.

This chain uses TRBV4-1 with TRBJ1-5; D call uncertain. The germline gives CDR1 MGHRA, CDR2 YSYEKL. The length of the CDR3 is 16 residues. With 2 bases removed from V and 4 bases from J, the gap between germline ends came to 15 bases. CDR3 bases: TGCGCCAGCAGCCAAATAGGCCGGGGTCTGAATCAGCCCCAGCATTTT. Translation: CASSQIGRGLNQPQHF.

This rearrangement joins TRBV7-9 to TRBJ1-3, with 7 bases lining up with TRBD1. This CDR3 comprises 13 residues. The germline V gene encodes CDR1 SEHNR and CDR2 FQNEAQ (reference sequence). CDR3 region: CAGQPFSGNTIYF. CDR3 bases: TGTGCGGGACAGCCATTCTCTGGAAACACCATATATTTT.

The rearrangement joins TRBV21-1 to TRBJ1-6; no check of the table's D call, TRBD1, against the DNA was made. TRBV21-1 is labeled a pseudogene. The CDR3 is made up of 18 amino acids. The CDR3 nucleotides read TGTGCCAGCAGCAAAGCGGGTTATGTCACAGCTTATAATTCACCCCTCCACTTT. Translation gives CASSKAGYVTAYNSPLHF.

This rearrangement joins TRBV7-2 to TRBJ2-7, with a possible D match to TRBD2 (5 bases). V shed 7 bases and J shed 2 bases, with 18 bases lying between them. This CDR3 has 15 residues. The V gene's germline CDR1 is SGHTA and CDR2 FQGNSA. The CDR3 is CASNGGTSSPYEQYF. The CDR3 region has the DNA TGTGCCAGCAACGGAGGCACTTCCAGCCCCTACGAGCAGTACTTC.

The gene calls are TRBV7-9 and TRBJ2-7; 9 bases are shared with TRBD1. The CDR3 is made up of 14 amino acids. Trimming removed 5 bases from V and 7 bases from J; junction bases left unmatched: 9. From germline, CDR1 is SEHNR and CDR2 FQNEAQ (reference sequence). The CDR3 sequence: CASSTGTGTWEQYF. The CDR3 DNA reads as TGTGCCAGCAGCACTGGGACAGGGACTTGGGAGCAGTACTTC.

The chain employs TRBV5-4 and TRBJ2-3, with 11 bases lining up with TRBD2. Germline V gene lookup returns CDR1 SGHNT and CDR2 YYREEE (reference sequence). Trimming removed 3 bases from V and 5 bases from J; junction bases left unmatched: 8. CDR3 size: 16 residues. The DNA for the CDR3 is TGTGCCAGCAGCTCCCTTAGCGGGGGGGCCGTAGATACGCAGTATTTT. It specifies CASSSLSGGAVDTQYF.

The chain uses TRBV6-5 and TRBJ1-3, with D unclear. V was clipped by 3 bases and J by 0 bases, with 12 bases between them. The CDR3 is 16 amino acids. Germline V lookup: CDR1 MNHEY, CDR2 SVGAGI. CDR3 sequence reads: CASSYLGARSGNTIYF. The CDR3 nucleotides are TGTGCCAGCAGTTATCTGGGAGCTCGCTCTGGAAACACCATATATTTT.

This sequence joins TRBV27 and TRBJ2-3, with TRBD2 identical over 10 bases. V shed 8 bases and J 1 base; nucleotides not matched to a gene: 9. Germline V CDR1 and CDR2: MNHEY, SMNVEV (reference sequence). The CDR3 length is 16 residues. The CDR3 here is CASQARLAGGTDTQYF. CDR3 nucleotides: TGTGCCAGCCAGGCCCGGCTAGCGGGGGGCACAGATACGCAGTATTTT.

The genes are TRBV20-1 and TRBJ1-2; tentative D call: TRBD1 (6 bases). V lost 5 bases to trimming and J lost 5 bases, with 9 bases between them. The CDR3 loop spans 11 amino acids. The germline V gene encodes CDR1 DFQATT and CDR2 SNEGSKA (reference sequence). Here the CDR3 DNA reads TGCAGTGCTCGCGGACAGTATGGCTACACCTTC. Translation: CSARGQYGYTF.